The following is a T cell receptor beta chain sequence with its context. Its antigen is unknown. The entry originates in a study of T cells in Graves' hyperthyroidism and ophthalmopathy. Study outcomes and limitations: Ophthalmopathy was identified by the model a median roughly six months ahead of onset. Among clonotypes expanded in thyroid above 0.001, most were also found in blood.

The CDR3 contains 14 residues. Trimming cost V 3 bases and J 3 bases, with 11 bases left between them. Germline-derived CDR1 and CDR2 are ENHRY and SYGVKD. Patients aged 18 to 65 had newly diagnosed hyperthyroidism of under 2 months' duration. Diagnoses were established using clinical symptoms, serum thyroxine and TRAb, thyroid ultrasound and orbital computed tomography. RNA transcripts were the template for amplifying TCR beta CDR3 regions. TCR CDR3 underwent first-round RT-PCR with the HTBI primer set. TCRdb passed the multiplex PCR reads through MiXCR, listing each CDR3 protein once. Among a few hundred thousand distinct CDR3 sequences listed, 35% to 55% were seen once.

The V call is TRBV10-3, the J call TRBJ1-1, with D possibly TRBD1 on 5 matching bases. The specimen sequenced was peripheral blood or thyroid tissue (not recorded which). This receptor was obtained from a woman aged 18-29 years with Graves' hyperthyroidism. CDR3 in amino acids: CAISEGTGDTEAFF. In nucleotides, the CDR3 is TGTGCCATCAGTGAAGGGACGGGGGACACTGAAGCTTTCTTT.